The clone carrying this T cell receptor (beta chain) turned up a few times. Its antigen is not known. The data originate from a study of lung T cells in sarcoidosis with Löfgren's syndrome. Overall study context: CD4+ T cells build up in sarcoidosis bronchoalveolar lavage fluid. Study outcomes and limitations: The most expanded V genes in Löfgren's patients were reportedly TRAV12-1 and TRBV2. Shared TRAV12-1 and TRBV2 CDR3 motifs were reported across several patients.

V dropped 7 bases and J dropped 5 bases, with 12 bases sitting between them. This CDR3 spans 12 amino acids. TCRdb passed the reads through MiXCR, listing each CDR3 protein once. The sample has some 21,000 distinct CDR3 sequences; roughly a fifth are singletons. The source material was CD4+ T cells from bronchoalveolar lavage. The TCR originated in a human donor with sarcoidosis (Löfgren's syndrome or another form), or a control subject (not recorded which). This chain joins TRBV12-3 or TRBV12-4 and TRBJ2-7; D ambiguous. CDR3 sequence (DNA): TGTGCCAGCACTCGAAATTTCCACGAGCAGTACTTC. This gives the protein CASTRNFHEQYF.